Listed below are T cell receptor beta chains from one sample, sequenced in a study of CD8 T cells in Susac syndrome. TCRdb analysed the immunoSEQ multiplex PCR reads with MiXCR anew, one entry per CDR3 protein. Found here are approximately 280,000 distinct CDR3 sequences, around 83% of them singletons; the top ten hold approximately 0.11%. What was sequenced was CD8+ T cells from PBMCs. The receptors derive from a human donor with multiple sclerosis. The CDR3 runs from the conserved cysteine through the conserved F or W. D genes are given only for firm matches. For some rows the clone size is stated as once, few or many, or as a class when expanded; others skip it.

>TRBV5-4|.|TRBJ2-3|.
TGTGCCAGCAGCGACCCCGGGGGTGGGGGCACAGATACGCAGTATTTT
CASSDPGGGGTDTQYF
>TRBV6-5|.|TRBJ2-3|.
TGTGCCAGCAGTTCTTTTGAATGGCCGGAGGTAATAGATACGCAGTATTTT
CASSSFEWPEVIDTQYF
>TRBV5-6|TRBD1|TRBJ1-2|.
TGTGCCAGCAGCCCCGGGACCAGGGGGTATGGCTACACCTTC
CASSPGTRGYGYTF
>TRBV12-3/TRBV12-4|TRBD1|TRBJ2-7|.
TGTGCCAGCAGCCCAGCGGGACAGGGGGCGTACGAGCAGTACTTC
CASSPAGQGAYEQYF
>TRBV7-9|TRBD2|TRBJ2-7|.
TGTGCCAGCAGCCCGACGGGAGCGGGACTATCAACCTACGAGCAGTACTTC
CASSPTGAGLSTYEQYF
>TRBV9|.|TRBJ2-7|few
TGTGCCAGCAGCGCCCAAGGGCGCTCCTACGAGCAGTACTTC
CASSAQGRSYEQYF
>TRBV6-1|TRBD1|TRBJ1-5|.
TGTGCCAGCAGTGAGAGGAGGCAGGGGGCTTTGCAGCCCCAGCATTTT
CASSERRQGALQPQHF
>TRBV21-1|.|TRBJ1-2|.
TGTGCCAGCAGCTCTCAGACAGGGGGCTACACCTTC
CASSSQTGGYTF
>TRBV25-1|TRBD2|TRBJ2-7|.
TGTGCCAGCAGTGAAACGGGACTAGCGGGATTTTACGAGCAGTACTTC
CASSETGLAGFYEQYF
>TRBV7-9|.|TRBJ2-2|once
TGTGCCAGCAGCTTAGCGCTGAGTCGTTCCGGATCCGGGGAGCTGTTTTTT
CASSLALSRSGSGELFF
>TRBV28|.|TRBJ2-1|.
TGTGCCAGCAGCCCCGATCCCGGGAGCAACAATGAGCAGTTCTTC
CASSPDPGSNNEQFF
>TRBV13|.|TRBJ2-3|.
TGTGCCAGCAGCTTAGGGAGCAACTCGGGCACAGATACGCAGTATTTT
CASSLGSNSGTDTQYF
>TRBV27|TRBD1|TRBJ2-1|.
TGTGCCAGCAGTTTAAGACAGGGTATCAATGAGCAGTTCTTC
CASSLRQGINEQFF
>TRBV28|.|TRBJ2-6|.
TGTGCCAGCCGCCGGCTCCTAGCGTCTGGGGCCAACGTCCTGACTTTC
CASRRLLASGANVLTF
>TRBV7-3|.|TRBJ2-1|.
TGTGCCAGCAGGGGGGAGGCAGGTGAGCAGTTCTTC
CASRGEAGEQFF
>TRBV7-6|.|TRBJ2-1|.
TGTGCCAGCAGCCCGAAGGACGGTACCAATGAGCAGTTCTTC
CASSPKDGTNEQFF
>TRBV27|.|TRBJ1-4|.
TGTGCCAGCAGTCAGAGAAATGAAAAACTGTTTTTT
CASSQRNEKLFF
>TRBV10-3|.|TRBJ2-1|.
TGTGCCATCAGTGAGGCTAGGGTGGGACACTCCTACAATGAGCAGTTCTTC
CAISEARVGHSYNEQFF
>TRBV28|.|TRBJ1-2|.
TGTGCCAGCACCTCTCGGGACGGCTACACCTTC
CASTSRDGYTF
>TRBV9|TRBD2|TRBJ2-1|.
TGTGCCAGCAGCGACTCAGTCACTAGCGGGAGATTGGGTTACAATGAGCAGTTCTTC
CASSDSVTSGRLGYNEQFF
>TRBV7-9|.|TRBJ2-1|few
TGTGCCAGCGCCGACCGCGAGAATGAGCAGTTCTTC
CASADRENEQFF
>TRBV3-1|TRBD1|TRBJ1-6|once
TGTGCCAGCAGGGAAACTGGACAGGGAAAATCACCCCTCCACTTT
CASRETGQGKSPLHF
>TRBV12-3/TRBV12-4|.|TRBJ1-1|.
TGTGCCAGCAGGAGAGCGAATCCGGGGAACACTGAAGCTTTCTTT
CASRRANPGNTEAFF
>TRBV9|TRBD2|TRBJ2-7|once
TGTGCCAGCAGCCTGGGGACTAGCGGCCGGGGCGAGCAGTACTTC
CASSLGTSGRGEQYF
>TRBV12-3/TRBV12-4|TRBD1|TRBJ1-5|.
TGTGCCAGCAGTTTAGCGACAGGGGGTCAGCCCCAGCATTTT
CASSLATGGQPQHF
>TRBV10-3|.|TRBJ2-5|.
TGTGCCATCAGTGAGTCTAGCGGCCAAGAGACCCAGTACTTC
CAISESSGQETQYF
>TRBV10-3|.|TRBJ2-1|.
TGTGCCATCAGTGAAGGGACTGACCAGTTCTTC
CAISEGTDQFF
>TRBV27|.|TRBJ1-5|.
TGTGCCAGCAGTTTAATTGGGGCAGTGGGTGACAATCAGCCCCAGCATTTT
CASSLIGAVGDNQPQHF
>TRBV25-1|TRBD2|TRBJ2-1|once
TGTGCCAGCAGTGAAGGGGCTAGCGGGAGGTCCAAGTACAATGAGCAGTTCTTC
CASSEGASGRSKYNEQFF
>TRBV9|.|TRBJ1-1|few
TGTGCCAGCAGCCAAGATGGGACCATGAACACTGAAGCTTTCTTT
CASSQDGTMNTEAFF
>TRBV30|.|TRBJ2-7|.
TGTGCCTTCCGGGGGGGACAGGGTTACGAGCAGTACTTC
CAFRGGQGYEQYF
>TRBV6-1|.|TRBJ2-1|once
TGTGCCAGCAGTGAAGCATCCGGGGGCGCCTACAATGAGCAGTTCTTC
CASSEASGGAYNEQFF
>TRBV9|TRBD1|TRBJ1-2|.
TGTGCCAGCAGCGAACAGGGGAGCTATGGCTACACCTTC
CASSEQGSYGYTF
>TRBV10-3|.|TRBJ2-1|.
TGTGCCATCAGAGAGAACAATGAGCAGTTCTTC
CAIRENNEQFF
>TRBV6-1|.|TRBJ1-5|once
TGTGCCAGCAGTGAACCCTGGGGGGCTTATTCTAGCAATCAGCCCCAGCATTTT
CASSEPWGAYSSNQPQHF
>TRBV6-5|TRBD1|TRBJ2-5|.
TGTGCCAGCAGCTACGACAGGGAAGAGACCCAGTACTTC
CASSYDREETQYF
>TRBV12-3/TRBV12-4|TRBD2|TRBJ2-3|.
TGTGCCAGCAGTTTAACGTTGGCGGGAGGGGGTGCCGATACGCAGTATTTT
CASSLTLAGGGADTQYF
>TRBV12-3/TRBV12-4|.|TRBJ1-2|once
TGTGCCAGCAGTTCCTACAGGGACGGCTACACCTTC
CASSSYRDGYTF
>TRBV19|.|TRBJ2-7|.
TGTGCCAGTAGTATAGTCTTGGGGGGCTACGAGCAGTACTTC
CASSIVLGGYEQYF
>TRBV27|TRBD2|TRBJ2-1|.
TGTGCCAGCAGGACGGGGACTAGCGGGACCCCCTACAATGAGCAGTTCTTC
CASRTGTSGTPYNEQFF
>TRBV6-5|.|TRBJ2-2|.
TGTGCCAGCAGTTGGGGGACTTCGAACACCGGGGAGCTGTTTTTT
CASSWGTSNTGELFF
>TRBV9|TRBD1|TRBJ2-1|.
TGTGCCAGCAGCCCCCGGGACAGGGTCGAGCAGTTCTTC
CASSPRDRVEQFF
>TRBV14|.|TRBJ2-1|.
TGTGCCAGCAGCCAAGGGTGGGGCAATGAGCAGTTCTTC
CASSQGWGNEQFF
>TRBV13|.|TRBJ2-3|.
TGTGCCAGCAGCTTAGAACTAGCAGATGACACAGATACGCAGTATTTT
CASSLELADDTDTQYF
>TRBV3-1|TRBD2|TRBJ2-2|.
TGTGCCAGCTCCTCTAGCGGGAGATCCACCGGGGAGCTGTTTTTT
CASSSSGRSTGELFF
>TRBV30|.|TRBJ2-1|.
TGTGCCTGGGGCCTAGGGGCTCATGAGCAGTTCTTC
CAWGLGAHEQFF
>TRBV28|TRBD1|TRBJ2-5|.
TGTGCCAGCAGATTCGGACAGGAGGAGGAAGAGACCCAGTACTTC
CASRFGQEEEETQYF
>TRBV30|.|TRBJ2-6|.
TGTGCCTCGTCTCAATCTGGGGCCAACGTCCTGACTTTC
CASSQSGANVLTF
>TRBV27|.|TRBJ2-7|.
TGTGCCAGCAGTTTCGCGAGGCGCGAGCAGTACTTC
CASSFARREQYF
>TRBV5-6|.|TRBJ1-1|.
TGTGCCAGCAGCTTGGCACGGGACATGAACACTGAAGCTTTCTTT
CASSLARDMNTEAFF
>TRBV10-3|.|TRBJ2-3|.
TGTGCCATCAAGACAGACACAGATACGCAGTATTTT
CAIKTDTDTQYF
>TRBV13|.|TRBJ2-5|.
TGTGCCAGCAGCAAGAGGAGATACCTCACGACCCAGTACTTC
CASSKRRYLTTQYF
>TRBV24-1|TRBD1|TRBJ2-2|.
TGTGCCACCAGTGCCCCGGGACAGGGGTGGACCGGGGAGCTGTTTTTT
CATSAPGQGWTGELFF
>TRBV7-8|.|TRBJ2-3|.
TGTGCCAGCAGCTATTTAGAGGGAACAGATACGCAGTATTTT
CASSYLEGTDTQYF
>TRBV9|.|TRBJ1-1|once
TGTGCCAGCAGCGTAGATAGGGACATGAACACTGAAGCTTTCTTT
CASSVDRDMNTEAFF
>TRBV7-9|.|TRBJ1-2|.
TGTGCCAGCAGCCTGGGTTCCGTCCATCTCGGCTACACCTTC
CASSLGSVHLGYTF
>TRBV7-9|TRBD2|TRBJ2-3|.
TGTGCCAGCAGCTTAGGAGCGGGAGACACAGATACACAGTATTTT
CASSLGAGDTDTQYF
>TRBV6-1|.|TRBJ2-7|.
TGTGCCAGCAGTGAAAGTACAGCCCGAGGGGAATCCTACGAGCAGTACTTC
CASSESTARGESYEQYF
>TRBV19|.|TRBJ2-1|.
TGTGCCAGTAGTATCGGGCTGGGGAATGAGCAGTTCTTC
CASSIGLGNEQFF
>TRBV7-9|TRBD1|TRBJ1-4|.
TGTGCCAGCAGCTTGGACAGGGAGGGCTCTAATGAAAAACTGTTTTTT
CASSLDREGSNEKLFF